Listed below are T cell receptor beta chains from one sample, sequenced in a study of blood T cell repertoires in COVID-19. The repertoire was sequenced with immunoSEQ multiplex PCR; TCRdb's copy has only in-frame clones and lacks some. The profile covers 280,000 or so clones, with around 85% appearing a single time and around 2.1% taken by the ten largest. Sequenced material: peripheral blood. The receptors here all came from a woman aged 25 to 45 who had recovered from COVID-19. Each CDR3 is given with its conserved first and last residue. Fields, in order: CDR3 protein, J gene, V gene.

cdr3_aa: CASSSVGRETQYF
j_call: TRBJ2-5
v_call: TRBV19

cdr3_aa: CSASRGGAADTQYF
j_call: TRBJ2-3
v_call: TRBV20-1

cdr3_aa: CASSGSGGATGELFF
j_call: TRBJ2-2
v_call: TRBV2

cdr3_aa: CASGSRLTGTGGNTEAFF
j_call: TRBJ1-1
v_call: TRBV12-5

cdr3_aa: CASSPAGFYEQYF
j_call: TRBJ2-7
v_call: TRBV4-2

cdr3_aa: CASSQDRSGRAETQYF
j_call: TRBJ2-5
v_call: TRBV3-1/TRBV3-2

cdr3_aa: CASSEDRDFEAFF
j_call: TRBJ1-1
v_call: TRBV2

cdr3_aa: CASSLAGFSSPLHF
j_call: TRBJ1-6
v_call: TRBV7-2

cdr3_aa: CASTWGAGGREQFF
j_call: TRBJ2-1
v_call: TRBV27

cdr3_aa: CASSQTRTGNEQFF
j_call: TRBJ2-1
v_call: TRBV3-1/TRBV3-2

cdr3_aa: CASSLAGRGISETQYF
j_call: TRBJ2-5
v_call: TRBV5-6

cdr3_aa: CASSLQGVGYGYTF
j_call: TRBJ1-2
v_call: TRBV5-1

cdr3_aa: CASSPADRVSHEQFF
j_call: TRBJ2-1
v_call: TRBV11-3

cdr3_aa: CASSDAGQRVESPLHF
j_call: TRBJ1-6
v_call: TRBV25-1

cdr3_aa: CASSQDKTPRTSVLSYEQYF
j_call: TRBJ2-7
v_call: TRBV4-3

cdr3_aa: CASSPAWGAAYEQYF
j_call: TRBJ2-7
v_call: TRBV7-9

cdr3_aa: CASSQGTGGASYEQYF
j_call: TRBJ2-7
v_call: TRBV4-3

cdr3_aa: CASSIALSNSLAKNIQYF
j_call: TRBJ2-4
v_call: TRBV19

cdr3_aa: CASSRAGQGYGYTF
j_call: TRBJ1-2
v_call: TRBV6-5

cdr3_aa: CASRASLAGGFDNEQFF
j_call: TRBJ2-1
v_call: TRBV27

cdr3_aa: CASTTAPLSGNTIYF
j_call: TRBJ1-3
v_call: TRBV6-6

cdr3_aa: CASSPGVSYEQYF
j_call: TRBJ2-7
v_call: TRBV7-6

cdr3_aa: CASSVLSGPSTDTQYF
j_call: TRBJ2-3
v_call: TRBV4-3

cdr3_aa: CASSKGPQGAPSNQPQHF
j_call: TRBJ1-5
v_call: TRBV21-1

cdr3_aa: CASSYGQGVNTEAFF
j_call: TRBJ1-1
v_call: TRBV6-5

cdr3_aa: CASSQERNTEAFF
j_call: TRBJ1-1
v_call: TRBV3-1/TRBV3-2

cdr3_aa: CAWTSGNRNEKLFF
j_call: TRBJ1-4
v_call: TRBV30

cdr3_aa: CATSSSGNTDTQYF
j_call: TRBJ2-3
v_call: TRBV10-3

cdr3_aa: CASSLSGRDEQYF
j_call: TRBJ2-7
v_call: TRBV7-3

cdr3_aa: CASSRQGSGELFF
j_call: TRBJ2-2
v_call: TRBV27

cdr3_aa: CASSLLRVGTEAFF
j_call: TRBJ1-1
v_call: TRBV28

cdr3_aa: CAWRSKADTGELFF
j_call: TRBJ2-2
v_call: TRBV30

cdr3_aa: CASSYGDRDPTSNYGYTF
j_call: TRBJ1-2
v_call: TRBV6-2/TRBV6-3

cdr3_aa: CASSIVGPGTSGRALYNEQFF
j_call: TRBJ2-1
v_call: TRBV19

cdr3_aa: CASSIVREPQHF
j_call: TRBJ1-5
v_call: TRBV19

cdr3_aa: CSGESGQGFEGYTF
j_call: TRBJ1-2
v_call: TRBV29-1

cdr3_aa: CASSQDLGLAGVTGELFF
j_call: TRBJ2-2
v_call: TRBV4-3

cdr3_aa: CASSETSSYEQYF
j_call: TRBJ2-7
v_call: TRBV2

cdr3_aa: CASSIQGLGQPQHF
j_call: TRBJ1-5
v_call: TRBV27